This is a list of T cell receptor beta chains from one sample in a study of shared T cell receptors in the human thymus. This table comes from immunoSEQ multiplex PCR, and its TCRdb copy is limited to in-frame clones, with some not included. The sample holds 700,000 or so clones, 80% to 90% seen once. The sample also formed part of further work on human thymus T cells.

The source material was thymocytes. These receptors were obtained from a girl younger than two with a congenital heart defect. Each CDR3 is given with its conserved first and last residue. D genes are given only for firm matches. The listing skips clone size in some rows; elsewhere it reads once, few, many or a size class.

>TRBJ1-2|-|TRBV6-5|TRBD1
CASSYNLGQGEGYTF
TGTGCCAGCAGTTACAATCTTGGACAGGGCGAGGGCTACACCTTC
>TRBJ1-2|-|TRBV6-5|TRBD1
CASSYSGQTLYGYTF
TGTGCCAGCAGTTACTCGGGACAGACTCTCTATGGCTACACCTTC
>TRBJ1-1|-|TRBV5-4|TRBD1
CASSLDTGGNTEAFF
TGTGCCAGCAGCCTGGACACAGGGGGGAACACTGAAGCTTTCTTT
>TRBJ1-5|-|TRBV9|-
CASSVGPAANQPQHF
TGTGCCAGCAGCGTAGGTCCGGCGGCTAATCAGCCCCAGCATTTT
>TRBJ2-6|-|TRBV30|-
CAWKGVEGSPGANVLTF
TGTGCCTGGAAGGGGGTTGAGGGGAGCCCTGGGGCCAACGTCCTGACTTTC
>TRBJ2-7|-|TRBV13|-
CASSESGSLTYEQYF
TGTGCCAGCAGCGAGTCTGGGAGCTTGACCTACGAGCAGTACTTC
>TRBJ2-5|-|TRBV5-6|-
CASMWTAQETQYF
TGTGCCAGCATGTGGACAGCCCAAGAGACCCAGTACTTC
>TRBJ2-4|-|TRBV5-4|-
CASSLAGEYLAKNIQYF
TGTGCCAGCAGCTTGGCGGGTGAATATTTAGCCAAAAACATTCAGTACTTC
>TRBJ2-5|-|TRBV7-2|-
CASSLVRRGRRETQYF
TGTGCCAGCAGCTTAGTTCGGAGGGGCCGGCGAGAGACCCAGTACTTC
>TRBJ2-5|once|TRBV18|TRBD1
CASSPEDRQYQETQYF
TGTGCCAGCTCACCTGAGGACAGGCAGTACCAAGAGACCCAGTACTTC
>TRBJ1-4|-|TRBV14|TRBD1
CASSQAKTGGNEKLFF
TGTGCCAGCAGCCAAGCGAAAACAGGGGGTAATGAAAAACTGTTTTTT
>TRBJ1-3|-|TRBV28|-
CASSPRMTYSGNTIYF
TGTGCCAGCAGTCCCAGGATGACGTACTCTGGAAACACCATATATTTT
>TRBJ1-3|-|TRBV1|-
CTSSPPPGQRSGNTIYF
TGCACCAGCAGCCCACCCCCGGGACAGCGCTCTGGAAACACCATATATTTT
>TRBJ2-3|-|TRBV6-6|-
CASSPEGVFGTQYF
TGTGCCAGCAGTCCCGAGGGTGTGTTTGGTACGCAGTATTTT
>TRBJ1-1|-|TRBV10-3|-
CAISESRGKAFF
TGTGCCATCAGTGAGTCGAGGGGGAAAGCTTTCTTT
>TRBJ2-5|-|TRBV11-2|TRBD2
CASSLGGSGGSQETQYF
TGTGCCAGCAGCTTAGGGGGGAGCGGGGGGTCACAAGAGACCCAGTACTTC
>TRBJ2-1|once|TRBV18|-
CASSPLTGPLHNEQFF
TGTGCCAGCTCACCGTTGACAGGACCTCTCCACAATGAGCAGTTCTTC
>TRBJ1-1|-|TRBV5-1|TRBD1
CASSLPGTGKVYSNTEAFF
TGCGCCAGCAGCCTTCCCGGGACAGGGAAGGTTTATTCGAACACTGAAGCTTTCTTT
>TRBJ1-2|-|TRBV5-6|-
CASSLRGVKERGYTF
TGTGCCAGCAGCTTGAGGGGTGTCAAAGAACGTGGCTACACCTTC
>TRBJ2-1|-|TRBV27|-
CASSLLFAGSSYNEQFF
TGTGCCAGCAGTTTATTGTTCGCGGGGAGCTCCTACAATGAGCAGTTCTTC
>TRBJ2-2|-|TRBV5-1|-
CASSTQTNTGELFF
TGCGCCAGCAGCACGCAGACGAACACCGGGGAGCTGTTTTTT
>TRBJ2-3|-|TRBV10-3|TRBD2
CAISTGTSGHTDTQYF
TGTGCCATCAGTACCGGGACTAGCGGCCACACAGATACGCAGTATTTT
>TRBJ1-6|-|TRBV15|-
CATSTLPFRTAGNSPLHF
TGTGCCACCAGCACCCTTCCGTTCCGGACAGCGGGGAATTCACCCCTCCACTTT
>TRBJ1-1|-|TRBV5-8|-
CASSLDWPGHEAFF
TGTGCCAGCAGCTTGGATTGGCCGGGACATGAAGCTTTCTTT
>TRBJ1-2|few|TRBV4-1|TRBD1
CASSQSDRGPRGYGYTF
TGCGCCAGCAGCCAAAGCGACAGGGGGCCGAGGGGCTATGGCTACACCTTC
>TRBJ1-2|-|TRBV5-1|TRBD1
CASSRTDREVNYGYTF
TGCGCCAGCAGCCGGACCGACAGGGAGGTTAACTATGGCTACACCTTC
>TRBJ1-3|-|TRBV14|-
CASSQSHSGNTIYF
TGTGCCAGCAGCCAATCCCATTCTGGAAACACCATATATTTT
>TRBJ2-1|-|TRBV27|-
CASSPHQSGRYNEQFF
TGTGCCAGCAGTCCCCATCAGAGCGGGCGCTACAATGAGCAGTTCTTC
>TRBJ1-1|-|TRBV27|-
CASSRWTYSEAFF
TGTGCCAGCTCGAGATGGACATACAGTGAAGCTTTCTTT
>TRBJ1-5|-|TRBV19|-
CASKTGSNQPQHF
TGTGCCAGTAAAACAGGGAGCAATCAGCCCCAGCATTTT
>TRBJ2-3|-|TRBV2|TRBD2
CASRPSGTTDTQYF
TGTGCCAGCAGGCCTAGCGGAACCACAGATACGCAGTATTTT